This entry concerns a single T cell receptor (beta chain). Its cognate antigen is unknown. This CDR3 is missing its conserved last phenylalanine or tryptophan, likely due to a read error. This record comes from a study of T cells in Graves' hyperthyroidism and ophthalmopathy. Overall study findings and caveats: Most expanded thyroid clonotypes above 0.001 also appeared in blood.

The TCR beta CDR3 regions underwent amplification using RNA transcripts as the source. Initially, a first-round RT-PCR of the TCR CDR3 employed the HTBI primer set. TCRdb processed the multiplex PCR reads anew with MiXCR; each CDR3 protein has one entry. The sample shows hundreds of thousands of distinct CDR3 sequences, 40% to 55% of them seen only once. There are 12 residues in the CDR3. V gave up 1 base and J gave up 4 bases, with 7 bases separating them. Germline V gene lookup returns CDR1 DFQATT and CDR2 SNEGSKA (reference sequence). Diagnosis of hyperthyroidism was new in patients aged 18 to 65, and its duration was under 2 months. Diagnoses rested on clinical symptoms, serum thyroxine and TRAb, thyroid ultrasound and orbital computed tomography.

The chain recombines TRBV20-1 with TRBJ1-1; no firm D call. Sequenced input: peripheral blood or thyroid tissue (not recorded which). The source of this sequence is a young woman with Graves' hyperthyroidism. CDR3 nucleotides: TGCAGTGCTAGAGGAGAGTTCACTGAAGCTTTCCTT. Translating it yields CSARGEFTEAFL.